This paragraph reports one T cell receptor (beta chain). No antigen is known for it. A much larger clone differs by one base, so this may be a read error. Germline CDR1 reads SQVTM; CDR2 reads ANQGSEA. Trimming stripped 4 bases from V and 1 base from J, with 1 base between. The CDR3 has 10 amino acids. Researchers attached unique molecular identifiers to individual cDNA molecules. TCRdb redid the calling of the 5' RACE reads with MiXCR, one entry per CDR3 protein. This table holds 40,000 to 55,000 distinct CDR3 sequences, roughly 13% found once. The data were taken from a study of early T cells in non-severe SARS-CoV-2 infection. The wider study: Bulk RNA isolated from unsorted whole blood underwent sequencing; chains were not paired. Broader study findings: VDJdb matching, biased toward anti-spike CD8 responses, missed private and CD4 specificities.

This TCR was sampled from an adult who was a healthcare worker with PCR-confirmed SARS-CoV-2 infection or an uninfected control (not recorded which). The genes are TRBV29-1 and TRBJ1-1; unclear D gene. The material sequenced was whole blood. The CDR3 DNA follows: TGCAGCGTTGCGAACACTGAAGCTTTCTTT. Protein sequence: CSVANTEAFF.